This T cell receptor beta chain derives from a study of blood T cell repertoires in COVID-19. Across the whole study: The study drew acute and convalescent COVID-19 samples from the United States, Italy and Spain. T cells, B-cell-depleted T cells, or PBMCs supplied cDNA or gDNA.

This clone was found a few times. In the original workflow: Amplification of reference gene primers provided the estimated nucleated cell counts. The table came from immunoSEQ multiplex PCR; TCRdb's copy has only in-frame clones and leaves some out. V and J calls plus clone size are reproduced from that table; the DNA served to infer D and trimming. The sample carries roughly 230,000 clones, approximately 85% recorded once. CDR1 and CDR2 (germline): SNHLY, FYNNEI. V lost 6 bases and J lost 0, with 15 bases in between. The CDR3 totals 16 residues. The chain is built from TRBV2 and TRBJ1-5; D not resolved. Material: peripheral blood. The TCR comes from a human donor in a cohort sampled during active COVID-19. The CDR3 spells CASSRREGYSNQPQHF. The CDR3 DNA sequence: TGTGCCAGCAGCAGGAGGGAGGGTTATAGCAATCAGCCCCAGCATTTT. Full variable domain (missing parts from reference TRBV2 and TRBJ1-5): EPEVTQTPSHQVTQMGQEVILRCVPISNHLYFYWYRQILGQKVEFLVSFYNNEISEKSEIFDDQFSVERPDGSNFTLKIRSTKLEDSAMYFCASSRREGYSNQPQHFGDGTRLSIL.